This T cell receptor (beta chain) was obtained from a study of blood T cells in healthy people across ages. In germline, CDR1 is WSHSY, CDR2 SAAADI. The CDR3 runs 14 residues. Trimming stripped 3 bases from V and 3 bases from J, with 10 bases between. Together with a sample-barcoded 5' primer, a J-beta primer mix was included in a second PCR lasting roughly 7 to 11 cycles. TCRdb analysed the 5' RACE reads with MiXCR anew, one entry per CDR3 protein. The repertoire has 750,000 to 950,000 distinct CDR3 sequences, more than 25% of them found once; the top ten carry about 3%. The sample also formed part of further work on T cells of mothers and their children.

The clonotype comes from a boy between 10 and 17 years old in good health. The J gene is TRBJ2-3, the V gene TRBV10-2; D remains unclear. The sample consisted of blood. The DNA for the CDR3 is TGCGCCAGCAGTGAAAAGGCAGAGACAGATACGCAGTATTTT. Its translation is CASSEKAETDTQYF.